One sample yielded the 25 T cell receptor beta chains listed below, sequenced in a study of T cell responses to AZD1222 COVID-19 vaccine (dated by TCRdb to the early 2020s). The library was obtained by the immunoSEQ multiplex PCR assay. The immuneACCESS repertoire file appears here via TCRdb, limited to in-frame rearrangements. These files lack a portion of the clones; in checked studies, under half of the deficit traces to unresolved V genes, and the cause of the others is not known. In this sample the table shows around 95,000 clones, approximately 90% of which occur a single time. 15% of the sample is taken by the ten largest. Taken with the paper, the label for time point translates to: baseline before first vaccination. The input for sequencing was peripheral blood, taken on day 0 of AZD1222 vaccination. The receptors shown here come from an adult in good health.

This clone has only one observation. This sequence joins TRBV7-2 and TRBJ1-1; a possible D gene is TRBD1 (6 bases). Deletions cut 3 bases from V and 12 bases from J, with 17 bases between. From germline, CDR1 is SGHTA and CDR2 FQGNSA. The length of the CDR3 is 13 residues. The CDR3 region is CASSFDRQVRTFF. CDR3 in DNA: TGTGCCAGCAGCTTTGATCGACAGGTGCGAACTTTCTTT. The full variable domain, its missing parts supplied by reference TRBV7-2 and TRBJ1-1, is GAGVSQSPSNKVTEKGKDVELRCDPISGHTALYWYRQSLGQGLEFLIYFQGNSAPDKSGLPSDRFSAERTGGSVSTLTIQRTQQEDSAVYLCASSFDRQVRTFFGQGTRLTVV.

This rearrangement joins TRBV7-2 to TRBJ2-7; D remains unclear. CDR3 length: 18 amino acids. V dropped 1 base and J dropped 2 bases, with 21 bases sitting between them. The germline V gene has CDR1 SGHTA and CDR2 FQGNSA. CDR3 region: CASSLVVARVDRTYEQYF. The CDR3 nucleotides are TGTGCCAGCAGCTTAGTGGTGGCTAGGGTAGATCGAACCTACGAGCAGTACTTC. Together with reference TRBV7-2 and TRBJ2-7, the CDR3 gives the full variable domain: GAGVSQSPSNKVTEKGKDVELRCDPISGHTALYWYRQSLGQGLEFLIYFQGNSAPDKSGLPSDRFSAERTGGSVSTLTIQRTQQEDSAVYLCASSLVVARVDRTYEQYFGPGTRLTVT.

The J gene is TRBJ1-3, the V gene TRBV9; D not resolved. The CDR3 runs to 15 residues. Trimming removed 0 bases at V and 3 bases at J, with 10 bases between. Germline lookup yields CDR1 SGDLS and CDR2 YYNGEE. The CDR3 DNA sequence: TGTGCCAGCAGCGTAGCTGCAGAGATTGGAAACACCATATATTTT. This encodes CASSVAAEIGNTIYF.

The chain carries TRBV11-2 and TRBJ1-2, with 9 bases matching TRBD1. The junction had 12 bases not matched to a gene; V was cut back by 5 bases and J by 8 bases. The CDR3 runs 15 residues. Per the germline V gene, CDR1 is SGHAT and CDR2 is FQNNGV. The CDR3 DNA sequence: TGTGCCAGCAGCCCTCTTGGGGACAGGGCCTCCGGCTACACCTTC. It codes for CASSPLGDRASGYTF.

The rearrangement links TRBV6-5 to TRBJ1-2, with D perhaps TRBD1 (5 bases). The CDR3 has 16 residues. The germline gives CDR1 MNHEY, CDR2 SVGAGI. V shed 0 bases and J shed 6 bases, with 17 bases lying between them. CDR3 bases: TGTGCCAGCAGTTACTCTCCGCCAACCGGGGACGATGGCTACACCTTC. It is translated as CASSYSPPTGDDGYTF.

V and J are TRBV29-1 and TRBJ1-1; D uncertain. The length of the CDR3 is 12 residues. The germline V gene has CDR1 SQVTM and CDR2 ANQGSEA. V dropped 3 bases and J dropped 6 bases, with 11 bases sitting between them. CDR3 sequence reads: CSVERAASEAFF. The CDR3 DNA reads TGCAGCGTTGAGAGGGCCGCATCTGAAGCTTTCTTT.

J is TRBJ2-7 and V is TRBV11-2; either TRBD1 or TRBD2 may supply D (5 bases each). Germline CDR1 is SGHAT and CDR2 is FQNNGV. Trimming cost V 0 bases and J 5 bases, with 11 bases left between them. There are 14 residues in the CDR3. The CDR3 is CASSLDPGSHEQYF. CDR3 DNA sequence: TGTGCCAGCAGCTTAGATCCAGGGAGCCACGAGCAGTACTTC.

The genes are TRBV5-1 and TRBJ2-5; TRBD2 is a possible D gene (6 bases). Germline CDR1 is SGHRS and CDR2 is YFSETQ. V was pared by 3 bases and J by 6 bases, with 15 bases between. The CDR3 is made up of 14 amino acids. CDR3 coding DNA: TGCGCCAGCAGCTCCGCGGGGCCGGGAAAGACCCAGTACTTC. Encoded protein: CASSSAGPGKTQYF.

CDR3 in DNA: TGTGCCAGCAGCCCCCGTATGGGAGCCAAAAACATTCAGTACTTC. Residues: CASSPRMGAKNIQYF. The J gene is TRBJ2-4, the V gene TRBV13, with D uncertain. The ends were cut back, 5 bases at V and 0 bases at J, with 11 bases in the middle. This CDR3 contains 15 residues. Germline CDR1 and CDR2: PRHDT and FYEKMQ (reference sequence).

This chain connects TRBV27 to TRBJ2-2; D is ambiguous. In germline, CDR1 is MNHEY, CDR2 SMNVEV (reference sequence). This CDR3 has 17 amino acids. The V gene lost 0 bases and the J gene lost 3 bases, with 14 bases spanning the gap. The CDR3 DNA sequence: TGTGCCAGCAGTTTATCCCTCCTGCCGGAATACACCGGGGAGCTGTTTTTT. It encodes CASSLSLLPEYTGELFF.

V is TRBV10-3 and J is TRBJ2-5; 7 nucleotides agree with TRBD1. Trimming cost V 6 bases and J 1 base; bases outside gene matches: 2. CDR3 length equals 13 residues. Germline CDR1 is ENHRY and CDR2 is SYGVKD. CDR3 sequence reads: CAISRDSQETQYF. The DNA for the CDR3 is TGTGCCATCAGCCGGGACAGCCAAGAGACCCAGTACTTC.

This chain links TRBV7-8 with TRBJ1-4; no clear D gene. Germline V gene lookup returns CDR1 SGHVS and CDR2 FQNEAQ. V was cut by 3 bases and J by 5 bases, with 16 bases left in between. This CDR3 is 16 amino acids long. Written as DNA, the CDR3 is TGTGCCAGCAGCTTCGGTAGTCGTGGAGTGAATGAAAAACTGTTTTTT. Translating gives CASSFGSRGVNEKLFF.

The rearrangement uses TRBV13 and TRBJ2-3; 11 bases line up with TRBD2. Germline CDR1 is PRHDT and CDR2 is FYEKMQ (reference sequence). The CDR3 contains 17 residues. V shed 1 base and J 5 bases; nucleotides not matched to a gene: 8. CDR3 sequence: CASSLVGSGGARDTQYF. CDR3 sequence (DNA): TGTGCCAGCAGCTTAGTCGGTAGCGGGGGGGCCAGAGATACGCAGTATTTT.

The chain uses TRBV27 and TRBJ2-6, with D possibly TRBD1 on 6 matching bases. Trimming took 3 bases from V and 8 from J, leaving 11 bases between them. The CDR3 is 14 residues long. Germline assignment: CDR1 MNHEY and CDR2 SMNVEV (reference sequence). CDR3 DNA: TGTGCCAGCAGTTTTCATGGGGGCCCCAACGTCCTGACTTTC. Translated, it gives CASSFHGGPNVLTF.

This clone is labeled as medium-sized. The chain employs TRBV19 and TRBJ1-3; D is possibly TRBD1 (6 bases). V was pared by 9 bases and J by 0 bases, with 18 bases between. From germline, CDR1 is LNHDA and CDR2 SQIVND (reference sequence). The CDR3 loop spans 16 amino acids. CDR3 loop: CASSSPRDNSGNTIYF. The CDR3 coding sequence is TGTGCCAGCTCATCCCCCCGGGACAACTCTGGAAACACCATATATTTT. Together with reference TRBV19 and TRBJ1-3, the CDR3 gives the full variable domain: DGGITQSPKYLFRKEGQNVTLSCEQNLNHDAMYWYRQDPGQGLRLIYYSQIVNDFQKGDIAEGYSVSREKKESFPLTVTSAQKNPTAFYLCASSSPRDNSGNTIYFGEGSWLTVV.

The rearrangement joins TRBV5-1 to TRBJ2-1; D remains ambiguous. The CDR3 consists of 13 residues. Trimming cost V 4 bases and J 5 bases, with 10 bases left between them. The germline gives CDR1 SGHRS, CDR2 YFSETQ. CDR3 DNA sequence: TGCGCCAGCAGCAAACCTAACCACAATGAGCAGTTCTTC. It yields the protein CASSKPNHNEQFF.

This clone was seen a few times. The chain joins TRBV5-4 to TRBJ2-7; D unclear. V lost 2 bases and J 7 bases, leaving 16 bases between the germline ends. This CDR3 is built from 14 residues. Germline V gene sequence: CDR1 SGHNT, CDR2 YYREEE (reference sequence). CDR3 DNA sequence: TGTGCCAGCAGCTTAAGGGCCTTCCCCGAGGAGCAGTACTTC. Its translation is CASSLRAFPEEQYF.

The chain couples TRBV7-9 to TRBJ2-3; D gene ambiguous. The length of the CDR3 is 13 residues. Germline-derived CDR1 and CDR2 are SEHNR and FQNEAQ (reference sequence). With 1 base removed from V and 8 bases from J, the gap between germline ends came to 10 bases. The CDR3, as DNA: TGTGCCAGCAGCTTAGAAGGGTTAGGTACGCAGTATTTT. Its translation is CASSLEGLGTQYF.

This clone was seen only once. CDR3 nucleotide sequence: TGTGCCAGCAGTGTGGGACAGGGGGCAACAGATACGCAGTATTTT. The encoded protein is CASSVGQGATDTQYF. The gene calls are TRBV2 and TRBJ2-3, with 12 bases aligning to TRBD1. Germline CDR1 and CDR2: SNHLY and FYNNEI. The J segment lost 3 bases and the V segment lost 4 bases, leaving 2 bases of the junction unmatched. CDR3 size: 15 residues.

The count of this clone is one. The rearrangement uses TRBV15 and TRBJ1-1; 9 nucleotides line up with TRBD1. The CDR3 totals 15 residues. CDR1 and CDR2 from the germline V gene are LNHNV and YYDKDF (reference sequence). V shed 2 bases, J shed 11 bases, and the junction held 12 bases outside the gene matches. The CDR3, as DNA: TGTGCCACCAGCAGATCGGGACAGGGCTTATTTCAGGCTTTCTTT. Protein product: CATSRSGQGLFQAFF.

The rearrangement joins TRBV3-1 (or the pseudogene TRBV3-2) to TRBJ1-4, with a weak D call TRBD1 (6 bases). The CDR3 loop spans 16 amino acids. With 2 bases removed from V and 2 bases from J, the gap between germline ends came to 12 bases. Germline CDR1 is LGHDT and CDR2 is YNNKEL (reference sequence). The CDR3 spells CASSQSTGRTNEKLFF. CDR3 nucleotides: TGTGCCAGCAGCCAAAGTACAGGGAGGACTAATGAAAAACTGTTTTTT.

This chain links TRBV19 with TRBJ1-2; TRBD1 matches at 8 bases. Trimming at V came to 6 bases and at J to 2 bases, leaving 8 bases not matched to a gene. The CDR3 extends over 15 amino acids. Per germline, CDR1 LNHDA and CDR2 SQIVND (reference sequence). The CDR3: CASSAQGGGNYGYTF. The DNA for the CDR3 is TGTGCCAGTAGCGCACAGGGGGGGGGAAACTATGGCTACACCTTC.

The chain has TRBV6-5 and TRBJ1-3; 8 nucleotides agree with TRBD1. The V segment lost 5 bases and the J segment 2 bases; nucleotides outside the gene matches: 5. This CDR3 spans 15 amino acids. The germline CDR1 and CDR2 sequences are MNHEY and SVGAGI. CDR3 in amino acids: CASSLQGAPGNTIYF. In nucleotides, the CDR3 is TGTGCCAGCAGTCTCCAGGGGGCGCCTGGAAACACCATATATTTT.

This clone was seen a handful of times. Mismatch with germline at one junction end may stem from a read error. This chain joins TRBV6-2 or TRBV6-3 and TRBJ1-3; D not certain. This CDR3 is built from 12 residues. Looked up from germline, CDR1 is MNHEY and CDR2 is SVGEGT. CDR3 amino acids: CASSYSGNTIYF. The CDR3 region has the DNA TGTGCCAGCAGCTACTCTGGAAACACCATATATTTT.

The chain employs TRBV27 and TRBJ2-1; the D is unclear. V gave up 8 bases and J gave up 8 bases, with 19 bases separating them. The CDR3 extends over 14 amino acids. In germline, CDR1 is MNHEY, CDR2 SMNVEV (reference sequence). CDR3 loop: CASHWASYPYEQFF. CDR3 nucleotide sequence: TGTGCCAGCCACTGGGCTAGTTATCCATATGAGCAGTTCTTC.